This T cell receptor (beta chain) was found in a study of blood T cell repertoires in COVID-19. Across the whole study: Some COVID-19 samples were acute and others convalescent; all came from the United States, Italy and Spain.

V was shortened by 2 bases and J by 1 base, with 23 bases between the two germline ends. CDR3 size: 19 residues. The repertoire was sequenced with immunoSEQ multiplex PCR; TCRdb's copy has only in-frame clones and lacks some. The sample has about 45,000 clones, approximately 80% seen once. Sequencing was carried out using peripheral blood. The chain employs TRBV23-1 and TRBJ2-5, with D maybe TRBD2 (5 bases). TRBV23-1 is reported as an ORF; its role is uncertain. The TCR comes from a human donor in a cohort sampled during active COVID-19. CDR3 DNA: TGCGCCAGCAGTCAACGGGGAATCAGAGATCTAAGATTCCAAGAGACCCAGTACTTC. Translated: CASSQRGIRDLRFQETQYF.